These 2 T cell receptor beta chains share one sample of origin, sequenced in a study of monozygotic twins with inflammatory bowel disease. TCRdb re-called the 5' RACE reads; every CDR3 protein appears as one record, without DNA. The repertoire shows about 450,000 distinct CDR3 sequences; the top ten hold around 2.4%. Sequencing was carried out using blood. These receptors all stem from a human donor with ulcerative colitis or Crohn's disease, or a healthy co-twin of an affected twin (not recorded which).

The chain links TRBV18 to TRBJ2-7. Germline assignment: CDR1 KGHSH and CDR2 LQKENI. This CDR3 comprises 13 residues. Here the CDR3 reads CASSPKISYEQYF.

The rearrangement joins TRBV9 to TRBJ2-2; absent DNA, TCRdb's TRBD2 call cannot be checked. The germline gives CDR1 SGDLS, CDR2 YYNGEE. The CDR3 spans 16 residues. The CDR3 reads CASSVGASGATGELFF.